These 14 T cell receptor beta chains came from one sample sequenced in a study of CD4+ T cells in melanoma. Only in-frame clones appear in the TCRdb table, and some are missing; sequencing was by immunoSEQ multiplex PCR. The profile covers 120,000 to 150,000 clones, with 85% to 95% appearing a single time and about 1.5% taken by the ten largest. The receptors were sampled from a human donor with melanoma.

For the CDR3, the DNA is TGTGCCAGCAGGGAGGTAGCGACGGAGACCCAGTACTTC. Translation gives CASREVATETQYF. The genes are TRBV6-5 and TRBJ2-5; tentative D call: TRBD2 (5 bases). Germline assignment: CDR1 MNHEY and CDR2 SVGAGI. The length of the CDR3 is 13 residues. V lost 6 bases, J lost 5 bases, and 13 bases lay in between.

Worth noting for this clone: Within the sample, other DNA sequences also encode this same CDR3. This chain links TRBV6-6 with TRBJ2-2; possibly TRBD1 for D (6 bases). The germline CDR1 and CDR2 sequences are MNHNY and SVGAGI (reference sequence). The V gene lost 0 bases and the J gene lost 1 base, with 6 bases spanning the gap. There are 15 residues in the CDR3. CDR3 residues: CASSYSRGNTGELFF. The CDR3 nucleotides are TGTGCCAGCAGTTACTCCAGGGGGAACACCGGGGAGCTGTTTTTT.

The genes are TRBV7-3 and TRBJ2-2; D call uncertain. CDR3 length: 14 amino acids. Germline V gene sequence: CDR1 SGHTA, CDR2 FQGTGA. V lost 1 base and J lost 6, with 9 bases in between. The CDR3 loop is CASSLMSSSGELFF. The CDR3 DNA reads TGTGCCAGCAGCTTAATGAGTTCGTCCGGGGAGCTGTTTTTT.

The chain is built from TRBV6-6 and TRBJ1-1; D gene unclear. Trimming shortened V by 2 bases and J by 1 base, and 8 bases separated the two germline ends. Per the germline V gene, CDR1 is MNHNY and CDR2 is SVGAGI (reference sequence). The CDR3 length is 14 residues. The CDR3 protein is CASSYEATNTEAFF. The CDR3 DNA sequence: TGTGCCAGCAGTTACGAGGCAACGAACACTGAAGCTTTCTTT.

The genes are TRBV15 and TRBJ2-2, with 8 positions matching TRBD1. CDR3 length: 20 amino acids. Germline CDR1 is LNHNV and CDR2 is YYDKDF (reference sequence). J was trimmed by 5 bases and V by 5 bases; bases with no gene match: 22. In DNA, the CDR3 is TGTGCCACCAGCCACGTCCAGGGGGCGCGTCTGTGGCGGAGAACCGGGGAGCTGTTTTTT. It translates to CATSHVQGARLWRRTGELFF.

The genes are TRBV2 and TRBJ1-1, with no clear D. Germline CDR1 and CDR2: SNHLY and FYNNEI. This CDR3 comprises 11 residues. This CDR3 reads CAEAPGTEAFF. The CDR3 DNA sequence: TGTGCGGAAGCGCCGGGGACTGAAGCTTTCTTT. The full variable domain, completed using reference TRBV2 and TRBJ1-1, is EPEVTQTPSHQVTQMGQEVILRCVPISNHLYFYWYRQILGQKVEFLVSFYNNEISEKSEIFDDQFSVERPDGSNFTLKIRSTKLEDSAMYFCAEAPGTEAFFGQGTRLTVV.

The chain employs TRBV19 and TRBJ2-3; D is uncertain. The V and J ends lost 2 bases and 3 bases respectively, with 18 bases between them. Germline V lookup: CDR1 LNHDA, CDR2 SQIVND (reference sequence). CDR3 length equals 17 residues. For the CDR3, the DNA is TGTGCCAGTAGTATATTGGCCAGCAGGTGGTGGACAGATACGCAGTATTTT. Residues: CASSILASRWWTDTQYF.

The CDR3 region is CAVGHPNTGELFF. The CDR3 region has the DNA TGTGCCGTTGGACACCCGAACACCGGGGAGCTGTTTTTT. This chain links TRBV2 with TRBJ2-2; weak D call: TRBD1 (5 bases). The CDR3 extends over 13 amino acids. Germline lookup yields CDR1 SNHLY and CDR2 FYNNEI. V lost 11 bases, J lost 0 bases, and 10 bases lay in between.

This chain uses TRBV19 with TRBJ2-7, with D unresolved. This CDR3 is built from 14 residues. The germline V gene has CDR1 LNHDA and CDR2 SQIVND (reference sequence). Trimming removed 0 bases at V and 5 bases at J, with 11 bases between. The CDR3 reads CASSIDASVDEQYF. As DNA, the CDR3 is TGTGCCAGTAGTATAGACGCGTCCGTGGACGAGCAGTACTTC.

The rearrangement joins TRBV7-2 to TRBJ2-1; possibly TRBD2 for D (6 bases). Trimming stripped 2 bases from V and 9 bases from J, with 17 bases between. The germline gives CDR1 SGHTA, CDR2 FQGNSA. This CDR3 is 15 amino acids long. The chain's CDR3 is CASSLRFGTPGEQFF. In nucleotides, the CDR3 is TGTGCCAGCAGCTTACGGTTTGGGACTCCGGGTGAGCAGTTCTTC.

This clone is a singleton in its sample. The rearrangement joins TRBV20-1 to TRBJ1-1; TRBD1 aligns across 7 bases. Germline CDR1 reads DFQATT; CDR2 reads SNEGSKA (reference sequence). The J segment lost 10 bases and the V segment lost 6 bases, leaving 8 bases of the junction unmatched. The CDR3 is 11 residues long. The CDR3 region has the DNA TGCAGTGCGGCGTCGACAGGGAGAGCTTTCTTT. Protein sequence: CSAASTGRAFF.

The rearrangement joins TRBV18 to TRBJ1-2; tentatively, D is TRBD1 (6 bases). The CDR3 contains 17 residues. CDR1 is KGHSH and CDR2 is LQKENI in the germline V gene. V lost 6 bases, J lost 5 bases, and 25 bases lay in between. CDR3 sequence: CASSATRAVTGRYGYTF. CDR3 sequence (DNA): TGTGCCAGCTCGGCAACGCGCGCAGTAACAGGGAGGTATGGCTACACCTTC.

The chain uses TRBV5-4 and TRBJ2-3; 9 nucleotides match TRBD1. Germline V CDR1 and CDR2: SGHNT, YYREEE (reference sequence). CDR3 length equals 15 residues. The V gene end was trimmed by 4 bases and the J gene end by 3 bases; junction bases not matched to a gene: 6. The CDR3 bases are TGTGCCAGCAGCCCACAGGGGGCGAGGACAGATACGCAGTATTTT. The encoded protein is CASSPQGARTDTQYF.

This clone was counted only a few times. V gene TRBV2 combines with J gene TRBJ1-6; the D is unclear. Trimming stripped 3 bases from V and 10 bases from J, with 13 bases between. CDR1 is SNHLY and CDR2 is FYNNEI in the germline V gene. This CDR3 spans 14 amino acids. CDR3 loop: CASSEVLGYSPLHF. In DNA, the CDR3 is TGTGCCAGCAGTGAGGTACTGGGCTACTCACCCCTCCACTTT.